The source of this T cell receptor (beta chain) is a study of post-analysis software for immune sequencing data. Findings of the study overall: Patients had higher frequencies than controls of roughly five TRBV segments, including TRBV5-6, TRBV5-1 and TRBV20-1.

About this clonotype itself: The antigen remains undetermined.

Unique molecular identifiers were carried by the TCR beta cDNA libraries. TCRdb re-called the PCR reads with MiXCR, one entry per CDR3 protein. The sample has roughly 800,000 distinct CDR3 sequences; about 57% are singletons. Germline lookup yields CDR1 ENHRY and CDR2 SYGVKD. Trimming pared 4 bases from V and 3 bases from J, leaving 18 bases between. CDR3 length: 16 amino acids. The source is a girl between 10 and 17 years old with multiple sclerosis. The chain links TRBV10-3 to TRBJ1-1; perhaps TRBD1 as D (5 bases). Specimen: blood. CDR3 amino acids: CAISAQERGMDTEAFF. In nucleotides, the CDR3 is TGTGCCATCAGTGCGCAGGAGAGGGGCATGGACACTGAAGCTTTCTTT.